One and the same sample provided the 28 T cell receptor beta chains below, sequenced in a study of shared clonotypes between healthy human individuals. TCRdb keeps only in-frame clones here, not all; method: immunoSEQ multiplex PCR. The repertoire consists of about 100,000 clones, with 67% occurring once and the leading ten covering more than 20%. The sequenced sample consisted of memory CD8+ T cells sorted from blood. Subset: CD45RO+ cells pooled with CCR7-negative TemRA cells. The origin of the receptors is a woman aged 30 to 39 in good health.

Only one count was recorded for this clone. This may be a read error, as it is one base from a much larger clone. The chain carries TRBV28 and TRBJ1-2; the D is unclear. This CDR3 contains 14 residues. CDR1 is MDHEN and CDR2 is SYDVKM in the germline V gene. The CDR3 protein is CASNSRYGNYGHTF. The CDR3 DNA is TGTGCCAGCAACAGCAGATACGGTAACTATGGCCACACCTTC.

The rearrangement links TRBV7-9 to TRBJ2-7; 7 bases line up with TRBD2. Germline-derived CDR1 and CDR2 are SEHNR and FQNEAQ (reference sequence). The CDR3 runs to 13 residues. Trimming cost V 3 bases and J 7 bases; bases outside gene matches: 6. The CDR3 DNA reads TGTGCCAGCAGCTTCGGCGGGAGTCAGGAGCAGTACTTC. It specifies CASSFGGSQEQYF.

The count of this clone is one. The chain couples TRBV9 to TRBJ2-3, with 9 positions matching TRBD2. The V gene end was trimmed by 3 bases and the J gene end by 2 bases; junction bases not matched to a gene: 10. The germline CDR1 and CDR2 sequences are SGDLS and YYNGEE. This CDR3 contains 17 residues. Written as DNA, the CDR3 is TGTGCCAGCAGCGACCAACTAGCGGGCGAATTCACAGATACGCAGTATTTT. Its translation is CASSDQLAGEFTDTQYF.

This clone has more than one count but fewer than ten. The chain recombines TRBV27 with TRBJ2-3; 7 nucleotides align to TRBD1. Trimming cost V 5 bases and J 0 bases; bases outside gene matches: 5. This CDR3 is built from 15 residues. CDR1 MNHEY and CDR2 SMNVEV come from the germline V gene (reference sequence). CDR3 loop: CASSTARGSTDTQYF. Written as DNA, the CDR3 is TGTGCCAGCAGTACCGCCAGGGGGAGCACAGATACGCAGTATTTT.

CDR3 in amino acids: CAHTGMGAGVNEQFF. CDR3 DNA: TGTGCCCATACGGGGATGGGGGCGGGAGTGAATGAGCAGTTCTTC. The chain joins TRBV30 to TRBJ2-1; D is possibly TRBD2 (7 bases). The CDR3 sequence is 15 residues long. In germline, CDR1 is GTSNPN, CDR2 SVGIG (reference sequence). Trimming stripped 8 bases from V and 7 bases from J, with 24 bases between.

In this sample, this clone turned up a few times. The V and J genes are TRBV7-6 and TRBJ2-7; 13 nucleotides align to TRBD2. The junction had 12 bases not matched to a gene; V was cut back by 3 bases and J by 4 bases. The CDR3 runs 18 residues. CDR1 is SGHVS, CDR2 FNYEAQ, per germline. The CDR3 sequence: CASSFGLAGAPLGYEQYF. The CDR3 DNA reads TGTGCCAGCAGCTTCGGACTAGCGGGAGCTCCCTTAGGGTACGAGCAGTACTTC.

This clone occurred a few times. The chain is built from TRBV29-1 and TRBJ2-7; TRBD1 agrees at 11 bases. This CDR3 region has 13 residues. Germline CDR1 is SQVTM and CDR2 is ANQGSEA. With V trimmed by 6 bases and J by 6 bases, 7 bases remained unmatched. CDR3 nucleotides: TGCAGCGTGGGGACAGGGGGATTTCGCGAGCAGTACTTC. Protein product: CSVGTGGFREQYF.

CDR3 sequence: CASSTREGYTF. The DNA of the CDR3 is TGTGCCAGCAGCACGCGTGAGGGCTACACCTTC. The rearrangement joins TRBV7-9 to TRBJ1-2, with D hard to call. This CDR3 has 11 residues. Per the germline V gene, CDR1 is SEHNR and CDR2 is FQNEAQ (reference sequence). The V end lost 5 bases, the J end lost 8 bases, and 9 bases lay between the germline ends.

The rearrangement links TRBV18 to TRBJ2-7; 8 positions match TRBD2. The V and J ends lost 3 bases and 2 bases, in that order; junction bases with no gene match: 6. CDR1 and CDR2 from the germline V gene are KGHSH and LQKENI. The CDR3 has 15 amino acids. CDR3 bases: TGTGCCAGCTCACCCCAGCGGGAGATCACCTACGAGCAGTACTTC. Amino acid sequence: CASSPQREITYEQYF.

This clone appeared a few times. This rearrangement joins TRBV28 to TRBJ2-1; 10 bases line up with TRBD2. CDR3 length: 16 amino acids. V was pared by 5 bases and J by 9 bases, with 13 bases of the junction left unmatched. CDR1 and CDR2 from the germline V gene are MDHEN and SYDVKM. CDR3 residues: CASSIALAGEFLEQFF. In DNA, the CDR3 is TGTGCCAGCAGTATCGCTCTAGCGGGAGAGTTTCTTGAGCAGTTCTTC.

This CDR3 reads CASSFYGGLEDTEAFF. The CDR3 bases are TGTGCCAGCAGTTTTTACGGGGGCCTCGAGGACACTGAAGCTTTCTTT. The V and J genes are TRBV28 and TRBJ1-1, with a tentative D call TRBD1 (6 bases). Germline V gene sequence: CDR1 MDHEN, CDR2 SYDVKM. The CDR3 sequence is 16 residues long. Between the trimmed V and J ends, which lost 3 bases and 3 bases, there was a span of 17 bases.

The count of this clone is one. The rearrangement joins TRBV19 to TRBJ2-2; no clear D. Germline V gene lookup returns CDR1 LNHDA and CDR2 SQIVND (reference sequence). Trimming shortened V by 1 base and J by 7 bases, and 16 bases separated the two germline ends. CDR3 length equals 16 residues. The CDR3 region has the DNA TGTGCCAGTAGTATAGGGTTATACGGGTTGCTCGGGGAGCTGTTTTTT. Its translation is CASSIGLYGLLGELFF.

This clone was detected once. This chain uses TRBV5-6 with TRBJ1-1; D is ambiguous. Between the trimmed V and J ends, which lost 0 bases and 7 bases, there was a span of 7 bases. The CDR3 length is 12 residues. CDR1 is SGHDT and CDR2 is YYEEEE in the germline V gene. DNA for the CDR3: TGTGCCAGCAGCTTGGCGAGCGATGAAGCTTTCTTT. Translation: CASSLASDEAFF.

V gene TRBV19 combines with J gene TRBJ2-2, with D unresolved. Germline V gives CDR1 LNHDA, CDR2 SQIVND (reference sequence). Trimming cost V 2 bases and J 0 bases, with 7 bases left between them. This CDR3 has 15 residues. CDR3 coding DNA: TGTGCCAGTAGTATAATACAACCGAACACCGGGGAGCTGTTTTTT. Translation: CASSIIQPNTGELFF.

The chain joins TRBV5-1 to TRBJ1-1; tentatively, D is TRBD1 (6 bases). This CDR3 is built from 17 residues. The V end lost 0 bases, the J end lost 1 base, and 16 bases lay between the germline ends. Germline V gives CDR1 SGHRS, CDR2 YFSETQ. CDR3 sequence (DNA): TGCGCCAGCAGCTTGGGGGGGTTGGACAGTCAGAACACTGAAGCTTTCTTT. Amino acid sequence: CASSLGGLDSQNTEAFF.

The CDR3: CASSPGTGGFEQYF. The CDR3 DNA reads TGTGCCAGCAGCCCGGGGACAGGGGGCTTCGAGCAGTACTTC. The chain is built from TRBV11-2 and TRBJ2-7; TRBD1 agrees at 12 bases. CDR1 is SGHAT, CDR2 FQNNGV, per germline. Losses at the gene ends were 5 bases for V and 6 bases for J; bases not matched to a gene: 5. CDR3 length equals 14 residues.

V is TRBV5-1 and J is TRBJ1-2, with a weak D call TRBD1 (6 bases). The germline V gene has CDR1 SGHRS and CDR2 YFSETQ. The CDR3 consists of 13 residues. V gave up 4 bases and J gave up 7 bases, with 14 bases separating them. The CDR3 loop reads CASSQQGMGGYTF. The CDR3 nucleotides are TGCGCCAGCAGCCAACAGGGAATGGGTGGCTACACCTTC.

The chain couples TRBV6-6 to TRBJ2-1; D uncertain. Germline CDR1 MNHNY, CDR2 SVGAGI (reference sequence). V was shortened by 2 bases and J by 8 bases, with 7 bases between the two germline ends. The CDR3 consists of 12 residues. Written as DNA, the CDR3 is TGTGCCAGCAGTTACGACAACTATGAGCAGTTCTTC. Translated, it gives CASSYDNYEQFF.

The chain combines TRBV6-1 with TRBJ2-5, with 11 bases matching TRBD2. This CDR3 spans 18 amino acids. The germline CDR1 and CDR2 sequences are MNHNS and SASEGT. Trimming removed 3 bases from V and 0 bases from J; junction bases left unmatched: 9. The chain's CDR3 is CASSDAGTSGSYQETQYF. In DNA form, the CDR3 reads TGTGCCAGCAGTGACGCCGGGACTAGCGGATCGTACCAAGAGACCCAGTACTTC.

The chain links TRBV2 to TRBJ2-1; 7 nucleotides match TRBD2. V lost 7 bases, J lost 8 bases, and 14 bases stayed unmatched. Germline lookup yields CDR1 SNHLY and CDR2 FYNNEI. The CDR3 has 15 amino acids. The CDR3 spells CASKSRPAGPDEQFF. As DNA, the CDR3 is TGTGCCAGCAAGTCCCGTCCAGCGGGGCCCGATGAGCAGTTCTTC.

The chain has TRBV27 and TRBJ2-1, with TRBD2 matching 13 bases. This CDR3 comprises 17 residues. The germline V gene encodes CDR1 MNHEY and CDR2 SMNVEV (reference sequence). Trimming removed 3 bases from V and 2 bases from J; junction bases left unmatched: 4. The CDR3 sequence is CASSFGLAGAPYNEQFF. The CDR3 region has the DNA TGTGCCAGCAGTTTCGGACTAGCGGGAGCCCCCTACAATGAGCAGTTCTTC.

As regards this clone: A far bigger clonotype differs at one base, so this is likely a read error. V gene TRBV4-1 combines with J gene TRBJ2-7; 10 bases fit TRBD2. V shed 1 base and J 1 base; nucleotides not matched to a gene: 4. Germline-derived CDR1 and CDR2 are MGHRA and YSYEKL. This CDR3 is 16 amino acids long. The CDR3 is CASSQGLAGSSYEQYF. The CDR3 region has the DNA TGCGCCAGCAGCCAAGGACTAGCGGGTTCATCCTACGAGCAGTACTTC.

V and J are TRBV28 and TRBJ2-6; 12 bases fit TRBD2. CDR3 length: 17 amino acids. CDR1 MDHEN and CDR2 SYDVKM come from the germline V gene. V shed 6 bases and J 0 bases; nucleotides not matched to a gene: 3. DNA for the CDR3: TGTGCCAGCAGCCGACTAGCGGGAGACTCTGGGGCCAACGTCCTGACTTTC. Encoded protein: CASSRLAGDSGANVLTF.

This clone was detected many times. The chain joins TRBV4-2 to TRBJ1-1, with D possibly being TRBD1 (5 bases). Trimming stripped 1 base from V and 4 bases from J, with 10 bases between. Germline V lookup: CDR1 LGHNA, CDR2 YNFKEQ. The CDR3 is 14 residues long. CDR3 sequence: CASSQGDESTEAFF. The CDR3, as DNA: TGTGCCAGCAGCCAAGGGGACGAGAGCACTGAAGCTTTCTTT.

CDR3 in DNA: TGTGCCTGGAGTGCTTTTTGGGGGAGTCGTTATACGCAGTATTTT. Translation gives CAWSAFWGSRYTQYF. The V gene is TRBV30, the J gene TRBJ2-3, with D perhaps TRBD1 or TRBD2 (5 bases each). The CDR3 contains 15 residues. The V and J ends lost 1 base and 7 bases respectively, with 18 bases between them. Per germline, CDR1 GTSNPN and CDR2 SVGIG (reference sequence).

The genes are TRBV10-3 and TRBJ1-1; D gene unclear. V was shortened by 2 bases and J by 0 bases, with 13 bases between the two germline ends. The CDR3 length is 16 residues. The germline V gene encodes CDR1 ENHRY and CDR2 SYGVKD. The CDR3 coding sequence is TGTGCCATCAGTGAGACGCAGGTGCTCATGAACACTGAAGCTTTCTTT. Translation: CAISETQVLMNTEAFF.

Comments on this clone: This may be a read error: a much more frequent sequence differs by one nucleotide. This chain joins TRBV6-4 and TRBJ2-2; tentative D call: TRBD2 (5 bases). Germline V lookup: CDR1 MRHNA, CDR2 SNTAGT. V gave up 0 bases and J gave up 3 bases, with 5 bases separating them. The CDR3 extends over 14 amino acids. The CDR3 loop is CASSDSRDTGELFF. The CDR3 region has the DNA TGTGCCAGCAGTGACTCGAGGGACACCGGGGAGCTGTTTTTT.

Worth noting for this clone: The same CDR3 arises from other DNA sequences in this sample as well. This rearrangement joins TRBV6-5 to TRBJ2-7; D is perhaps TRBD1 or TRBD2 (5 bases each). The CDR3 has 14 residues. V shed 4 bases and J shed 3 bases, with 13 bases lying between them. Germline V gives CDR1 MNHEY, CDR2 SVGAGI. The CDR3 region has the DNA TGTGCCAGCAGTTCCGGGACCGGAATCTACGAGCAGTACTTC. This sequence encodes CASSSGTGIYEQYF.